This T cell receptor (beta chain) was captured by sequencing in a study of CD8+CD57+ T cells in acquired aplastic anemia. Study-level information: Sorted CD4+ and CD8+ cells gave an average of roughly 3 ug of DNA. Reads per healthy sample averaged about 10 million (CD4+) and under 13 million (CD8+).

This clonotype was counted at least ten times. Its antigen remains unknown. From germline, CDR1 is DFQATT and CDR2 SNEGSKA (reference sequence). The CDR3 totals 12 residues. Trimming cost V 3 bases and J 6 bases, with 11 bases left between them. Notes on the study in general: No significant difference in CD8+ Simpson's diversity was found between patients and controls.

Genomic DNA was employed as the template in profiling TCR beta VDJ and CDR3. TCRdb itself ran the reads through MiXCR, one entry per CDR3 protein. This sample has about 200,000 distinct CDR3 sequences; 34% occur once, and the top ten carry roughly 1.1%. V usage is TRBV20-1 and J usage is TRBJ1-1; D gene unclear. Sequenced sample: sorted CD4+, CD8+, or CD8+CD57+ T cells (not recorded which) from PBMCs. This clonotype was sampled from a human donor in good health, serving as a control. CDR3 amino acids: CSARTHRSEAFF. Here the CDR3 DNA reads TGCAGTGCTAGGACACATCGCTCTGAAGCTTTCTTT.